These 29 T cell receptor beta chains came from one sample sequenced in a study of shared clonotypes between healthy human individuals. Produced via immunoSEQ multiplex PCR; TCRdb's table is partial and in-frame only. Seen here are approximately 2.3 million clones, over 85% observed once, and the top ten hold about 0.39%. Source material: naive CD4+ T cells from PBMCs. This sample's subset: CD45RA+ positively selected. The receptors were gathered from a man aged 18 to 29 in good health. Some clones in this sample may be carry-over from other donors' samples.

The genes are TRBV2 and TRBJ1-1; 9 bases map to TRBD1. Germline V lookup: CDR1 SNHLY, CDR2 FYNNEI. CDR3 size: 18 residues. V shed 1 base and J 4 bases; nucleotides not matched to a gene: 13. In DNA, the CDR3 is TGTGCCAGCAGTGAAGTGCCTTTCCCGGGACAGGGAAGCACTGAAGCTTTCTTT. This codes for CASSEVPFPGQGSTEAFF.

The J gene is TRBJ2-5, the V gene TRBV28; TRBD1 agrees at 7 bases. The CDR3 spans 14 residues. Germline CDR1 and CDR2: MDHEN and SYDVKM. Unmatched junction bases numbered 4, after V lost 4 bases and J lost 2 bases. This chain's CDR3 is CASSSRTGQETQYF. The CDR3 DNA sequence: TGTGCCAGCAGTTCCCGGACAGGTCAAGAGACCCAGTACTTC. Looking up the rest from reference TRBV28 and TRBJ2-5 gives the full variable domain: DVKVTQSSRYLVKRTGEKVFLECVQDMDHENMFWYRQDPGLGLRLIYFSYDVKMKEKGDIPEGYSVSREKKERFSLILESASTNQTSMYLCASSSRTGQETQYFGPGTRLLVL.

This rearrangement joins TRBV19 to TRBJ1-5; D not resolved. The CDR3 length is 14 residues. Trimming removed 6 bases from V and 1 base from J, with 10 bases in between. Germline V CDR1 and CDR2: LNHDA, SQIVND (reference sequence). The CDR3 region is CASSAQVSNQPQHF. The DNA for the CDR3 is TGTGCCAGTAGCGCCCAGGTGAGCAATCAGCCCCAGCATTTT.

The J gene is TRBJ2-1, the V gene TRBV28; possibly TRBD1 for D (5 bases). Germline CDR1 reads MDHEN; CDR2 reads SYDVKM. The V end lost 11 bases, the J end lost 1 base, and 15 bases lay between the germline ends. The CDR3 contains 14 residues. The CDR3 bases are TGTGCCTCCCAGGGTGCCATGTCCTACAATGAGCAGTTCTTC. The encoded protein is CASQGAMSYNEQFF.

The chain uses TRBV6-6 and TRBJ2-7; 7 bases line up with TRBD1. The CDR3 totals 14 residues. Germline CDR1 and CDR2: MNHNY and SVGAGI (reference sequence). J lost 4 bases, V lost 6 bases, and 9 bases had no gene match. Here the CDR3 reads CASSPRQGVYEQYF. The CDR3 DNA reads as TGTGCCAGCAGCCCCCGGCAGGGGGTATACGAGCAGTACTTC.

V gene TRBV29-1 combines with J gene TRBJ1-1; D remains unclear. This CDR3 region has 13 residues. V lost 7 bases and J 3 bases, leaving 15 bases between the germline ends. The germline CDR1 and CDR2 sequences are SQVTM and ANQGSEA. This chain's CDR3 is CSAHSLRDTEAFF. DNA of the CDR3: TGCAGCGCCCATAGTCTCCGGGACACTGAAGCTTTCTTT.

This chain links TRBV28 with TRBJ2-7; 9 bases agree with TRBD2. The trim removed 3 bases at V and 0 bases at J, leaving 9 bases unmatched. CDR1 is MDHEN, CDR2 SYDVKM, per germline. This CDR3 has 17 residues. The CDR3: CASSFRASGRFSYEQYF. The CDR3 DNA reads as TGTGCCAGCAGTTTTCGGGCCAGCGGGAGGTTCTCCTACGAGCAGTACTTC.

The CDR3 nucleotides are TGTGCCAGCAGCAGGGCGTCGAATCAGCCCCAGCATTTT. Protein sequence: CASSRASNQPQHF. The chain recombines TRBV7-8 with TRBJ1-5; D is unclear. The CDR3 has 13 amino acids. Trimming removed 5 bases at V and 4 bases at J, with 9 bases between. The germline V gene encodes CDR1 SGHVS and CDR2 FQNEAQ.

This clone was counted between two and nine times. The CDR3 sequence is CASTLGGLGAYGYTF. CDR3 nucleotide sequence: TGTGCCAGCACCCTCGGGGGACTGGGGGCCTATGGCTACACCTTC. The V and J genes are TRBV28 and TRBJ1-2; D may be TRBD1 (6 bases). CDR1 is MDHEN, CDR2 SYDVKM, per germline. The CDR3 sequence is 15 residues long. V was shortened by 7 bases and J by 4 bases, with 19 bases between the two germline ends.

This chain joins TRBV5-1 and TRBJ1-4; unclear D gene. The CDR3 consists of 15 residues. Germline lookup yields CDR1 SGHRS and CDR2 YFSETQ. V lost 2 bases, J lost 2 bases, and 10 bases lay in between. Written as DNA, the CDR3 is TGCGCCAGCAGCTTACCCAGTGGCACTAATGAAAAACTGTTTTTT. This sequence encodes CASSLPSGTNEKLFF.

This clone occurred a few times. Within the sample, other DNA sequences also encode this same CDR3. This chain uses TRBV5-1 with TRBJ2-7; D is undetermined. The V end lost 3 bases, the J end lost 2 bases, and 3 bases lay between the germline ends. The germline CDR1 and CDR2 sequences are SGHRS and YFSETQ. The CDR3 totals 11 residues. The CDR3 protein is CASSSAYEQYF. As DNA, the CDR3 is TGCGCCAGCAGCTCTGCCTACGAGCAGTACTTC.

The V gene is TRBV28, the J gene TRBJ2-3, with 12 positions matching TRBD2. The CDR3 is 19 amino acids. From germline, CDR1 is MDHEN and CDR2 SYDVKM. Trimming took 5 bases from V and 2 from J; bases not matched to a gene: 14. The CDR3 reads CASSPSLRGTSGFTDTQYF. CDR3 nucleotide sequence: TGTGCCAGCAGTCCCTCCCTTCGTGGGACTAGCGGGTTCACAGATACGCAGTATTTT.

V usage is TRBV2 and J usage is TRBJ1-5; possibly TRBD1 for D (6 bases). CDR3 length: 15 amino acids. Germline-derived CDR1 and CDR2 are SNHLY and FYNNEI. Between the trimmed V and J ends, which lost 6 bases and 3 bases, there was a span of 15 bases. In nucleotides, the CDR3 is TGTGCCAGCAGGGCCGAAGGGACACACAATCAGCCCCAGCATTTT. It yields the protein CASRAEGTHNQPQHF. Drawing the rest from reference TRBV2 and TRBJ1-5, the complete variable domain is EPEVTQTPSHQVTQMGQEVILRCVPISNHLYFYWYRQILGQKVEFLVSFYNNEISEKSEIFDDQFSVERPDGSNFTLKIRSTKLEDSAMYFCASRAEGTHNQPQHFGDGTRLSIL.

This rearrangement joins TRBV10-1 to TRBJ2-5; D perhaps matches TRBD2 (5 bases). The germline V and J ends were trimmed by 4 bases and 5 bases, with 14 bases remaining between them. CDR1 is WNHNN, CDR2 SYGVQD, per germline (reference sequence). The CDR3 runs to 14 residues. CDR3 region: CASSVGSTGETQYF. The CDR3 nucleotides are TGCGCCAGCAGTGTCGGGTCTACGGGGGAGACCCAGTACTTC.

The chain combines TRBV4-2 with TRBJ2-1; no clear D. Trimming removed 4 bases from V and 6 bases from J, with 7 bases in between. The CDR3 runs to 12 residues. Germline V gene sequence: CDR1 LGHNA, CDR2 YNFKEQ. This chain's CDR3 is CASSPLTNEQFF. CDR3 coding DNA: TGTGCCAGCAGCCCGCTTACCAATGAGCAGTTCTTC.

The chain recombines TRBV7-3 with TRBJ2-5; D possibly uses TRBD1 or TRBD2 (5 bases each). The CDR3 contains 16 residues. The germline CDR1 and CDR2 sequences are SGHTA and FQGTGA. V lost 2 bases and J lost 1, with 14 bases in between. DNA of the CDR3: TGTGCCAGCAGCTTAGGGGGATGGGTAGCCCAAGAGACCCAGTACTTC. It yields the protein CASSLGGWVAQETQYF.

This chain connects TRBV11-1 to TRBJ2-6; no reliable D call. The CDR3 sequence is 15 residues long. Trimming left V 6 bases short and J 0 bases short, with 9 bases between. CDR1 is SGHAT, CDR2 FQDESV, per germline (reference sequence). The CDR3 sequence: CASRHQSSGANVLTF. The CDR3 region has the DNA TGTGCCAGCAGACACCAGAGCTCTGGGGCCAACGTCCTGACTTTC.

The chain uses TRBV2 and TRBJ1-2, with D hard to call. Looked up from germline, CDR1 is SNHLY and CDR2 is FYNNEI. This CDR3 comprises 13 residues. V lost 5 bases and J lost 2, with 9 bases in between. CDR3 DNA sequence: TGTGCCAGCAGTAATGCCCCGAACTATGGCTACACCTTC. Its protein product is CASSNAPNYGYTF.

This chain uses TRBV4-2 with TRBJ2-1; weak D call: TRBD2 (6 bases). Trimming cost V 5 bases and J 4 bases, with 21 bases left between them. This CDR3 contains 17 residues. Germline loops: CDR1 LGHNA, CDR2 YNFKEQ. CDR3 region: CASSGSKRSGPYNEQFF. The CDR3 DNA sequence: TGTGCCAGCAGCGGATCAAAGAGGAGCGGGCCGTACAATGAGCAGTTCTTC.

The chain carries TRBV5-4 and TRBJ1-2, with D possibly TRBD1 on 6 matching bases. Germline V gene sequence: CDR1 SGHNT, CDR2 YYREEE (reference sequence). Trimming stripped 4 bases from V and 6 bases from J, with 22 bases between. The CDR3 has 16 amino acids. CDR3 sequence reads: CASSLAGGAHQDGYTF. CDR3 nucleotides: TGTGCCAGCAGCCTGGCGGGGGGGGCCCACCAGGATGGCTACACCTTC.

This rearrangement joins TRBV7-9 to TRBJ2-7; 7 bases are a match to TRBD1. The CDR3 length is 13 residues. The V and J ends lost 4 bases and 5 bases, in that order; junction bases with no gene match: 5. Germline V gene sequence: CDR1 SEHNR, CDR2 FQNEAQ (reference sequence). The CDR3 DNA reads as TGTGCCAGCAGCTCGACAGGGTTGGACGAGCAGTACTTC. This sequence encodes CASSSTGLDEQYF.

This clone came up once. The V and J genes are TRBV28 and TRBJ2-6; D might be TRBD2 (6 bases). V shed 6 bases and J shed 0 bases, with 15 bases lying between them. CDR3 size: 17 residues. Germline assignment: CDR1 MDHEN and CDR2 SYDVKM. The DNA for the CDR3 is TGTGCCAGCAGCTCACGACCCGGGGGCTCTGGGGCCAACGTCCTGACTTTC. Protein: CASSSRPGGSGANVLTF.

About this clone itself: Other DNA sequences in this sample translate to the same CDR3. V is TRBV28 and J is TRBJ1-5, with no clear D. This CDR3 contains 14 residues. The germline V gene encodes CDR1 MDHEN and CDR2 SYDVKM. The V and J ends lost 6 bases and 2 bases respectively, with 11 bases between them. The CDR3: CASSSGSGNQPQHF. CDR3 DNA: TGTGCCAGCAGCTCCGGGTCGGGCAATCAGCCCCAGCATTTT.

Here the CDR3 reads CASSSITLGDTQYF. CDR3 in DNA: TGTGCCAGCAGCTCGATTACCCTCGGGGATACGCAGTATTTT. The genes are TRBV7-3 and TRBJ2-3; no definite D call. V was shortened by 4 bases and J by 6 bases, with 14 bases between the two germline ends. The CDR3 runs to 14 residues. In germline, CDR1 is SGHTA, CDR2 FQGTGA.

The chain couples TRBV5-1 to TRBJ2-3; 9 bases line up with TRBD1. CDR3 length equals 15 residues. The V and J ends lost 7 bases and 3 bases, in that order; junction bases with no gene match: 9. The germline V gene has CDR1 SGHRS and CDR2 YFSETQ. CDR3 in amino acids: CASAGTGFGTDTQYF. In nucleotides, the CDR3 is TGCGCCAGCGCGGGGACAGGGTTCGGGACAGATACGCAGTATTTT.

The chain employs TRBV6-5 and TRBJ2-5, with unresolved D. Trimming left V 6 bases short and J 0 bases short, with 8 bases between. This CDR3 is 13 amino acids long. Germline V gives CDR1 MNHEY, CDR2 SVGAGI. This CDR3 is CASRRTYQETQYF. In DNA form, the CDR3 reads TGTGCCAGCAGGAGGACGTACCAAGAGACCCAGTACTTC.

A remark on this clone: This sample also contains other DNA sequences that code for the same CDR3. This sequence joins TRBV5-1 and TRBJ1-2; no clear D gene. V lost 0 bases, J lost 0 bases, and 6 bases lay in between. The CDR3 totals 14 residues. Germline CDR1 is SGHRS and CDR2 is YFSETQ. The CDR3, as DNA: TGCGCCAGCAGCTTGGACAGCACTAACTATGGCTACACCTTC. This codes for CASSLDSTNYGYTF.

The chain carries TRBV30 and TRBJ1-2; 8 nucleotides line up with TRBD1. V shed 3 bases and J 2 bases; nucleotides not matched to a gene: 5. The CDR3 sequence is 14 residues long. CDR1 GTSNPN and CDR2 SVGIG come from the germline V gene (reference sequence). The CDR3 protein is CAWRGQGFNYGYTF. The CDR3 DNA reads as TGTGCCTGGAGAGGACAGGGCTTCAACTATGGCTACACCTTC.

The chain employs TRBV5-5 and TRBJ2-7; 7 positions agree with TRBD1. The CDR3 extends over 15 amino acids. The V gene end was trimmed by 0 bases and the J gene end by 2 bases; junction bases not matched to a gene: 5. Germline V gives CDR1 SGHKS, CDR2 YYEKEE (reference sequence). The CDR3 DNA reads as TGTGCCAGCAGCTTGGCACAGGGGATCCCCTACGAGCAGTACTTC. Its translation is CASSLAQGIPYEQYF.